This T cell receptor (beta chain) was identified in a study of cytomegalovirus exposure and HLA in healthy donors. This CDR3 has 15 amino acids. V was cut by 8 bases and J by 3 bases, with 18 bases left in between. The germline CDR1 and CDR2 sequences are SEHNR and FQNEAQ (reference sequence). Comments on this clone: Its antigen is still unknown.

General study findings and limits: The authors enumerated 164 TCR beta chains as linked to cytomegalovirus.

The PCR used 60 Vbeta and 13 Jbeta primers. Measured with immunoSEQ multiplex PCR; TCRdb has only the in-frame clones, and not every one. The sample yields approximately 170,000 clones, roughly 84% seen once. The chain is built from TRBV7-9 and TRBJ2-3; a weak D match, TRBD2 (6 bases). This receptor was taken from a boy aged 2 to 9 in good health and CMV-seronegative. Sequences were obtained from PBMCs. In nucleotides, the CDR3 is TGTGCCAGCTCCCTCGGCGGGGCGCTGACAGATACGCAGTATTTT. It codes for CASSLGGALTDTQYF.